This entry is about one T cell receptor beta chain. The sample is drawn from a study of shared clonotypes between healthy human individuals. Naive CD8 cells, CD45RO-negative and positively selected for CCR7, excluded terminally differentiated effector memory CD45RA+ cells. The repertoire was sequenced with immunoSEQ multiplex PCR; TCRdb's copy has only in-frame clones and lacks some. The repertoire consists of 750,000 to 1,000,000 clones, with more than 85% occurring once and the leading ten covering 24%. V gave up 2 bases and J gave up 0 bases, with 12 bases separating them. The length of the CDR3 is 15 residues. The germline gives CDR1 SGHRS, CDR2 YFSETQ.

The sample taken for sequencing was naive CD8+ T cells sorted from blood. J is TRBJ2-7 and V is TRBV5-1; possible D gene TRBD1, 5 bases. This clonotype was sampled from a man aged 25-45 years in good health. CDR3 sequence: CASSFGHPSSYEQYF. In nucleotides, the CDR3 is TGCGCCAGCAGCTTCGGACACCCGAGCTCCTACGAGCAGTACTTC. Drawing the rest from reference TRBV5-1 and TRBJ2-7, the complete variable domain is KAGVTQTPRYLIKTRGQQVTLSCSPISGHRSVSWYQQTPGQGLQFLFEYFSETQRNKGNFPGRFSGRQFSNSRSEMNVSTLELGDSALYLCASSFGHPSSYEQYFGPGTRLTVT.